This T cell receptor (beta chain) is drawn from a study of blood T cell repertoires in COVID-19. This clone was counted once. The CDR3 has 16 residues. The table came from immunoSEQ multiplex PCR; TCRdb's copy has only in-frame clones and leaves some out. Altogether 95,000 to 110,000 clones are present, 70% to 90% being singletons, with the ten largest covering around 3.1%. The rearrangement links TRBV21-1 to TRBJ1-6. TRBV21-1 is reported as a pseudogene. The material sequenced was peripheral blood. The sequence derives from a man aged 50 to 60 in a cohort sampled during active COVID-19. The CDR3 spells CASSKGRSSYNSPLHF. The CDR3 nucleotides are TGTGCCAGCAGCAAAGGGAGGAGCTCCTATAATTCACCCCTCCACTTT.